These T cell receptor beta chains were read from a single sample in a study of blood T cell repertoires in COVID-19. Only in-frame clones appear in the TCRdb table, and some are missing; sequencing was by immunoSEQ multiplex PCR. The sample carries approximately 150,000 clones, around 85% recorded once. Sequencing was carried out using peripheral blood. These receptors were collected from a woman aged 70-85 years with acute or convalescent COVID-19. CDR3s include the opening cysteine and the closing phenylalanine or tryptophan. The order of the fields is J gene, CDR3 length, D gene, V gene, clone size, CDR3 protein, CDR3 DNA. The D gene is left open where the match is weak. Some rows have no size entry. The others give once, few or many, or a class for an expanded clone.

TRBJ2-1 | 14 | . | TRBV10-3 | few | CAISGDSYYNEQFF | TGTGCCATCAGTGGTGACTCGTACTACAATGAGCAGTTCTTC
TRBJ2-7 | 14 | TRBD1 | TRBV6-5 | . | CASKLQGAAYEQYF | TGTGCCAGCAAGTTACAGGGGGCGGCCTACGAGCAGTACTTC
TRBJ2-7 | 14 | TRBD2 | TRBV10-2 | few | CASSTSAQEGEQYF | TGCGCCAGCAGCACTAGCGCCCAAGAAGGGGAGCAGTACTTC
TRBJ2-3 | 15 | TRBD2 | TRBV4-3 | . | CASSQLAVSTDTQYF | TGCGCCAGCAGCCAACTAGCGGTTAGCACAGATACGCAGTATTTT
TRBJ1-1 | 14 | . | TRBV6-5 | . | CASSYGGSYTEAFF | TGTGCCAGCAGTTACGGGGGGTCCTACACTGAAGCTTTCTTT
TRBJ1-5 | 13 | . | TRBV6-2/TRBV6-3 | . | CASSYVSDQPQHF | TGTGCCAGCAGTTACGTATCTGATCAGCCCCAGCATTTT
TRBJ2-1 | 12 | . | TRBV6-5 | once | CASSFEGREQFF | TGTGCCAGCAGTTTCGAGGGCCGTGAGCAGTTCTTC
TRBJ1-2 | 15 | . | TRBV9 | few | CASSHPQGGSYGYTF | TGTGCCAGCAGCCACCCACAGGGAGGGAGCTATGGCTACACCTTC
TRBJ2-7 | 14 | . | TRBV9 | once | CASSVGTVSHEQYF | TGTGCCAGCAGCGTAGGGACAGTCTCTCACGAGCAGTACTTC
TRBJ1-3 | 17 | TRBD1 | TRBV4-1 | . | CASSQEWIDRAGNTIYF | TGCGCCAGCAGCCAAGAATGGATTGACAGGGCTGGAAACACCATATATTTT
TRBJ2-7 | 15 | . | TRBV7-2 | few | CASSLGAGNLYEQYF | TGTGCCAGCAGCTTAGGGGCGGGAAATCTCTACGAGCAGTACTTC
TRBJ2-7 | 15 | . | TRBV3-1/TRBV3-2 | few | CASSQGAINLYEQYF | TGTGCCAGCAGCCAGGGGGCAATAAATCTTTACGAGCAGTACTTC
TRBJ2-2 | 18 | TRBD2 | TRBV4-2 | . | CASSQERSSGGRIGELFF | TGTGCCAGCAGCCAAGAAAGATCTAGCGGGGGGCGGATCGGGGAGCTGTTTTTT
TRBJ1-5 | 18 | TRBD1 | TRBV3-1/TRBV3-2 | . | CASSQGIGTVYSNQPQHF | TGTGCCAGCAGCCAAGGAATAGGGACAGTTTATAGCAATCAGCCCCAGCATTTT
TRBJ1-5 | 15 | TRBD1 | TRBV2 | . | CASRGDRGGNQPQHF | TGTGCCAGCAGAGGGGACAGGGGTGGCAATCAGCCCCAGCATTTT
TRBJ1-1 | 14 | TRBD1 | TRBV2 | . | CASRADRENTEAFF | TGTGCCAGCAGAGCGGACAGGGAGAACACTGAAGCTTTCTTT
TRBJ1-1 | 13 | TRBD1 | TRBV28 | . | CASSLLGQGGAFF | TGTGCCAGCAGTTTGTTAGGACAGGGAGGAGCTTTCTTT
TRBJ1-2 | 12 | . | TRBV20-1 | . | CSASAGNHGYTF | TGCAGTGCTAGTGCAGGGAACCATGGCTACACCTTC
TRBJ2-1 | 16 | TRBD2 | TRBV7-3 | . | CASSVTGTSGRVGQFF | TGTGCCAGCAGCGTCACCGGGACTAGCGGGAGGGTGGGGCAGTTCTTC
TRBJ1-1 | 15 | . | TRBV10-1 | . | CASGYRVGMNTEAFF | TGCGCCAGCGGGTACAGGGTGGGAATGAACACTGAAGCTTTCTTT
TRBJ1-4 | 15 | . | TRBV19 | . | CASSNRLLWSEKLFF | TGTGCCAGTAGTAACCGATTACTTTGGTCTGAAAAACTGTTTTTT
TRBJ2-5 | 15 | . | TRBV18 | . | CASSPLTGPQETQYF | TGTGCCAGCTCACCCCTCACAGGGCCCCAAGAGACCCAGTACTTC
TRBJ2-7 | 13 | . | TRBV6-2/TRBV6-3 | . | CASSLTGTYEQYF | TGTGCCAGCAGCTTAACCGGGACCTACGAGCAGTACTTC
TRBJ1-1 | 14 | . | TRBV15 | . | CATSNRAGNTEAFF | TGTGCCACCAGCAACAGGGCAGGGAACACTGAAGCTTTCTTT
TRBJ1-1 | 13 | . | TRBV7-9 | . | CASSSSRLQEAFF | TGTGCCAGCAGCTCATCCCGACTACAGGAAGCTTTCTTT
TRBJ2-1 | 16 | TRBD2 | TRBV7-6 | . | CASSLAASGGYNEQFF | TGTGCCAGCAGCTTAGCCGCTAGCGGGGGTTACAATGAGCAGTTCTTC
TRBJ2-3 | 16 | TRBD2 | TRBV7-3 | once | CASSPGLAGRTDTQYF | TGTGCCAGCAGCCCAGGACTAGCGGGACGCACAGATACGCAGTATTTT
TRBJ2-5 | 18 | TRBD2 | TRBV10-1 | . | CASSWGLAGGEIQETQYF | TGCGCCAGCAGTTGGGGACTAGCGGGAGGGGAGATCCAAGAGACCCAGTACTTC
TRBJ2-7 | 9 | . | TRBV19 | once | CGAGYEQYF | TGTGGGGCGGGTTACGAGCAGTACTTC
TRBJ2-1 | 14 | . | TRBV6-5 | . | CASRTSSSYNEQFF | TGTGCCAGCAGAACTAGCTCCTCCTACAATGAGCAGTTCTTC
TRBJ1-2 | 15 | TRBD1 | TRBV7-9 | . | CASSLGQGARGSYTF | TGTGCCAGCAGCTTAGGACAGGGGGCGCGGGGGAGCTACACCTTC
TRBJ2-3 | 15 | . | TRBV14 | . | CASSHLQAWTDTQYF | TGTGCCAGCAGCCATTTACAGGCGTGGACAGATACGCAGTATTTT
TRBJ2-3 | 13 | . | TRBV10-3 | . | CAVGGMGTDTQYF | TGTGCCGTCGGGGGAATGGGCACAGATACGCAGTATTTT
TRBJ1-5 | 11 | . | TRBV6-2/TRBV6-3 | . | CASSDKSPQHF | TGTGCCAGCAGTGACAAGTCGCCCCAGCATTTT
TRBJ2-7 | 13 | . | TRBV30 | . | CAWSVGGSYEQYF | TGTGCCTGGAGTGTAGGAGGCTCCTACGAGCAGTACTTC
TRBJ1-2 | 13 | . | TRBV19 | . | CASSSDSTPGYTF | TGTGCCAGTAGCTCCGATTCAACTCCTGGCTACACCTTC
TRBJ2-7 | 15 | TRBD1 | TRBV18 | . | CASSPPGQGHYEQYF | TGTGCCAGCTCACCCCCGGGACAGGGACACTACGAGCAGTACTTC
TRBJ2-7 | 14 | . | TRBV10-3 | . | CAISDPNQNYEQYF | TGTGCCATCAGTGATCCCAACCAGAATTACGAGCAGTACTTC
TRBJ1-4 | 18 | TRBD1 | TRBV2 | . | CASRHVDRGLPANEKLFF | TGTGCCAGCAGACACGTGGACAGGGGGCTTCCTGCTAATGAAAAACTGTTTTTT
TRBJ1-4 | 16 | TRBD1 | TRBV18 | . | CASSQIPGQNNEKLFF | TGTGCCAGCTCACAGATACCGGGACAGAATAATGAAAAACTGTTTTTT
TRBJ1-1 | 18 | . | TRBV13 | . | CASSLFQPSRGISTEAFF | TGTGCCAGCAGCTTATTCCAACCCAGCAGGGGAATCAGCACTGAAGCTTTCTTT
TRBJ1-6 | 14 | TRBD1 | TRBV3-1/TRBV3-2 | . | CASRLGTDFSPLHF | TGTGCCAGCAGATTGGGGACAGATTTTTCACCCCTCCACTTT
TRBJ2-2 | 16 | TRBD2 | TRBV4-2 | . | CASSQEGGRVTGELFF | TGTGCCAGCAGCCAAGAAGGCGGGAGAGTGACCGGGGAGCTGTTTTTT
TRBJ1-2 | 14 | . | TRBV7-2 | . | CASSLGRYSYGYTF | TGTGCCAGCAGCTTAGGTCGCTACAGCTATGGCTACACCTTC
TRBJ2-1 | 16 | . | TRBV3-1/TRBV3-2 | . | CASSQSLVRGPGEQFF | TGTGCCAGCAGCCAATCCTTAGTCCGAGGGCCGGGCGAGCAGTTCTTC
TRBJ2-5 | 15 | TRBD2 | TRBV5-1 | . | CASRGLAGVQETQYF | TGCGCCAGCAGGGGACTAGCGGGGGTCCAAGAGACCCAGTACTTC
TRBJ2-1 | 15 | . | TRBV7-2 | . | CASSLDRGEYNEQFF | TGTGCCAGCAGCTTAGATCGCGGGGAATACAATGAGCAGTTCTTC
TRBJ1-1 | 11 | . | TRBV28 | . | CASSTQVEAFF | TGTGCCAGCAGTACACAGGTTGAAGCTTTCTTT
TRBJ1-1 | 15 | . | TRBV4-2 | . | CASSQVLDSYTEAFF | TGTGCCAGCAGCCAAGTCCTCGACAGTTACACTGAAGCTTTCTTT
TRBJ2-7 | 15 | TRBD1 | TRBV6-2/TRBV6-3 | . | CASSAQGVGTYEQYF | TGTGCCAGCAGTGCTCAGGGGGTAGGGACCTACGAGCAGTACTTC
TRBJ2-5 | 13 | . | TRBV5-1 | . | CASSYSEPETQYF | TGCGCCAGCAGCTATAGCGAGCCAGAGACCCAGTACTTC
TRBJ2-3 | 16 | TRBD2 | TRBV19 | once | CASIPSRRENSDTQYF | TGTGCCAGTATCCCCTCGAGGCGGGAGAACTCAGATACGCAGTATTTT
TRBJ1-1 | 15 | . | TRBV15 | . | CATSRHYTQNTEAFF | TGTGCCACCAGCAGGCACTACACCCAGAACACTGAAGCTTTCTTT
TRBJ2-1 | 13 | TRBD2 | TRBV6-5 | . | CASSYIAGNEQFF | TGTGCCAGCAGTTATATAGCGGGTAATGAGCAGTTCTTC
TRBJ2-3 | 19 | . | TRBV7-2 | . | CAVPGGQMRSWYSTDTQYF | TGTGCCGTCCCAGGAGGCCAGATGAGGTCCTGGTACAGCACAGATACGCAGTATTTT